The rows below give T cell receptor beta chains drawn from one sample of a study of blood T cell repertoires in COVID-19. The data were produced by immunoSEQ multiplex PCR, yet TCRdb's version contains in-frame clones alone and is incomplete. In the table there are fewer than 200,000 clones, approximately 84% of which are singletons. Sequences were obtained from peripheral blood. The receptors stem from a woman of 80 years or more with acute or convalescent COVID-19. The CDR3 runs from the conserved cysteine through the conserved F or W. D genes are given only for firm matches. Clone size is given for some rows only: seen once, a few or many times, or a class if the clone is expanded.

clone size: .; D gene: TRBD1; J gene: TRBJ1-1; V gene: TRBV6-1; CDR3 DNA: TGTGCCAGCAGTGAGGAACGACAGGGAACCAGTGAAGCTTTCTTT; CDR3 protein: CASSEERQGTSEAFF
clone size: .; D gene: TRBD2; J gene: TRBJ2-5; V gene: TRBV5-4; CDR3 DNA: TGTGCCAGCGCGCCGGGACTAGCGGGAGCGGAGACCCAGTACTTC; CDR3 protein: CASAPGLAGAETQYF
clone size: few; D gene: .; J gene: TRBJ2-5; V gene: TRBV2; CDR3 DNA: TGTGCCAGCAGTGACGGGGGGACCCAGTACTTC; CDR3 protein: CASSDGGTQYF
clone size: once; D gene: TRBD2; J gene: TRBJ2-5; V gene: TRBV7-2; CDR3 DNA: TGTGCCAGCAGCTTATCTTTATGGGGAGCGGGAGGAGAGACCCAGTACTTC; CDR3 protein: CASSLSLWGAGGETQYF
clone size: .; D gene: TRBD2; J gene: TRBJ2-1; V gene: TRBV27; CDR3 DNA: TGTGCCAGCAGTTCTCCCGGGACTAGCGTGCACAATGAGCAGTTCTTC; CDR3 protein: CASSSPGTSVHNEQFF
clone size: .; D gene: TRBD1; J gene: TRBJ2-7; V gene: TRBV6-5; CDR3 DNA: TGTGCCAGCAGCACAGACAGGGCATTCGAGCAGTACTTC; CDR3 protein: CASSTDRAFEQYF
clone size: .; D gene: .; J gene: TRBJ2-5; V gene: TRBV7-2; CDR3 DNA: TGTGCCAGCAGCCCCGTGTCTAGGGAAGACAGCAACTTC; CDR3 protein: CASSPVSREDSNF
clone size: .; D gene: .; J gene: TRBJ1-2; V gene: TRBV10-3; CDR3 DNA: TGTGCCATCAGTGAGTCGAAATACGCGTTCGACTATGGCTACACCTTC; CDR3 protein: CAISESKYAFDYGYTF
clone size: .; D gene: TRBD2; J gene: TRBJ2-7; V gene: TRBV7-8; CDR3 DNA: TGTGCCAGCAGCTTTGGGACTAGCGGGAGCTACGAGCAGTACTTC; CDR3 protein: CASSFGTSGSYEQYF
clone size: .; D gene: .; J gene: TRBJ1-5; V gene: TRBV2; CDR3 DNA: TGTGCCAGCAGCAGGGTGCTTCAGCCCCAGCATTTT; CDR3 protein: CASSRVLQPQHF
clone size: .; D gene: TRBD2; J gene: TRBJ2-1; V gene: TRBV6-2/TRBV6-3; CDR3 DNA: TGTGCCAGCAGTTACCCCGGGACTAGCAATGAGCAGTTCTTC; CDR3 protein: CASSYPGTSNEQFF
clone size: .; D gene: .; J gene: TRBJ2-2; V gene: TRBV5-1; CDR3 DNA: TGCGCCAGCCGGATAGGACAATCGAACACCGGGGAGCTGTTTTTT; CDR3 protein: CASRIGQSNTGELFF
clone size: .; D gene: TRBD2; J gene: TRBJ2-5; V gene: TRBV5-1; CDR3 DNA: TGCGCCAGCAGCTGGGAGACTAGCGGGATAGCGACCCAGTACTTC; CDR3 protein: CASSWETSGIATQYF
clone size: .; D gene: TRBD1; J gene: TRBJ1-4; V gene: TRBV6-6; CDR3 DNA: TGTGCCAGCAGTTCTCAGGGGGCGGGTGAAAAACTGTTTTTT; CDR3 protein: CASSSQGAGEKLFF
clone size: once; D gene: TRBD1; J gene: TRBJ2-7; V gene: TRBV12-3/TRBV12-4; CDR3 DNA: TGTGCCAGCAGTGACAGGGGGCAGGCCGAGCAGTACTTC; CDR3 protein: CASSDRGQAEQYF
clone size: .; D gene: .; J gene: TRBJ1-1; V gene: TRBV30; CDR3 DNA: TGTGCCTGGAGTTATGCCCGAGGGTATATCACTGAAGCTTTCTTT; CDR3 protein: CAWSYARGYITEAFF
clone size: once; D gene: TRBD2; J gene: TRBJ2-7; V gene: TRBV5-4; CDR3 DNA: TGTGCCGGCCAACTAGCGGGTTCCTACGAGCAGTACTTC; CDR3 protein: CAGQLAGSYEQYF
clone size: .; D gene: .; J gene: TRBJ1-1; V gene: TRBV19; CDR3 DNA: TGTGCCAGTAGTATTGGGGAGCGGGGGGCAGCTTTCTTT; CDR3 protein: CASSIGERGAAFF
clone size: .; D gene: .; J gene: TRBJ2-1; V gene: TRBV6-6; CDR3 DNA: TGTGCGCATGGACTCTACCACAATGAGCAGTTCTTC; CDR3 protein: CAHGLYHNEQFF
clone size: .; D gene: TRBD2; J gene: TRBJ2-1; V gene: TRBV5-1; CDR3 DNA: TGCGCCAGCAGCTTGGTTCTAGCGGATTCTTACAATGAGCAGTTCTTC; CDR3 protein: CASSLVLADSYNEQFF
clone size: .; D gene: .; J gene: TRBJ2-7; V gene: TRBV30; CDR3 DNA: TGTGCCTGGAGTGTTAGTATTATTCAGTACTTC; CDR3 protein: CAWSVSIIQYF
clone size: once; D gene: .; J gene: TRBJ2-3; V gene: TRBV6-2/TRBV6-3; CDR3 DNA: TGTGCCAGCAGTCTTCCAGATACGCAGTATTTT; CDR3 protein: CASSLPDTQYF
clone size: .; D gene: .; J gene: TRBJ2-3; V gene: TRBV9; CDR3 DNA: TGTGCCAGCAGAAAGACAGGCTCTAGCACAGATACGCAGTATTTT; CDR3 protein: CASRKTGSSTDTQYF
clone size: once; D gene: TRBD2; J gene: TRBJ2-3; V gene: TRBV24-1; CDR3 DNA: TGTGCCACCAGTGAAACAGGACTAGCGACGCAGTATTTT; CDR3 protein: CATSETGLATQYF
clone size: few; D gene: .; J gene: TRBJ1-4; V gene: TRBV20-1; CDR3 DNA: TGCAGCGGGAGCTCTAATGAAAAACTGTTTTTT; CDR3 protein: CSGSSNEKLFF
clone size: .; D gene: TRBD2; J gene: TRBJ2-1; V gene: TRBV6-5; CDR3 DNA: TGTGCCAGCATGTCACTAGCGGGGTACAATGAGCAGTTCTTC; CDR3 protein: CASMSLAGYNEQFF
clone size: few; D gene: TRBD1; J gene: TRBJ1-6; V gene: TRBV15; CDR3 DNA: TGTGCCACCAGCAGAGCTCACAGGGGCCTATTTACCCTCCACTTT; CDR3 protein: CATSRAHRGLFTLHF
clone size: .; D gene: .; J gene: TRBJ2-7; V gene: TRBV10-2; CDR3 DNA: TGCGCCAGCAGTACTAGACGGACGGGCGAGCAGTACTTC; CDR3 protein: CASSTRRTGEQYF
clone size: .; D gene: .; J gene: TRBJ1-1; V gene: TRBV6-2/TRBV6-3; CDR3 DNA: TGTGCCAGCAGTTACTCCGCCGGCACTGAAGCTTTCTTT; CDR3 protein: CASSYSAGTEAFF
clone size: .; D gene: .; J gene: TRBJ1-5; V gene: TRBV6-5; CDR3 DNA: TGTGCCAGCAGGCCTCGGACAGATGCCAATCAGCCCCAGCATTTT; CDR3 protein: CASRPRTDANQPQHF
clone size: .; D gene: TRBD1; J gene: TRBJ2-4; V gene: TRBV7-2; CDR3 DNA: TGTGCCAGCAGTACGACAGGGTGGAACATTCAGTACTTC; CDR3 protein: CASSTTGWNIQYF
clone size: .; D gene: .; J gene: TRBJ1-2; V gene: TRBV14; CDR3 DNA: TGTGCCAGCAGCCTTTTACTCCGGGGTGGCTACACCTTC; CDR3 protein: CASSLLLRGGYTF
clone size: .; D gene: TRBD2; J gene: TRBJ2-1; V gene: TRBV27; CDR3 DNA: TGTGCCAGCAGTTTAGCGGGAGCTTTCAATGAGCAGTTCTTC; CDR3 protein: CASSLAGAFNEQFF
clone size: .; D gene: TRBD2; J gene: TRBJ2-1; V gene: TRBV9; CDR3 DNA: TGTGCCAGCAGCGTAGGGTGGAGGACTAGCGGCAATGAGCAGTTCTTC; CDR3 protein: CASSVGWRTSGNEQFF
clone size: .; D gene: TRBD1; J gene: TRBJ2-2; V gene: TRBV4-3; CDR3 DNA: TGCGCCAGCAGCTGGGACAGGGCAGTCGGGGAGCTGTTTTTT; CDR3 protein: CASSWDRAVGELFF
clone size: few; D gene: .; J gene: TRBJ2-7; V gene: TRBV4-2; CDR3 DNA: TGTGCCAGCAGCCAAGACCCTCCTGGAGGACAGCTCTCCTACGAGCAGTACTTC; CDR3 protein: CASSQDPPGGQLSYEQYF
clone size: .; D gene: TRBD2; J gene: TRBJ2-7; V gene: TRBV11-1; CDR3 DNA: TGTGCCAGCAGCGCGATACTAGCGGGAGTCTACGAGCAGTACTTC; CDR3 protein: CASSAILAGVYEQYF
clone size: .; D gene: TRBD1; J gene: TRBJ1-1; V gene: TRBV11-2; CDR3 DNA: TGTGCCAGCAGCTTAAGGACAGGGCAACTGAACACTGAAGCTTTCTTT; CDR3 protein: CASSLRTGQLNTEAFF
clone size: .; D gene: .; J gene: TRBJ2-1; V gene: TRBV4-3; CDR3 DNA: TGCGCCAGCAGCCAAGTGCTAGGGAGCTCCTACAATGAGCAGTTCTTC; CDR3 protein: CASSQVLGSSYNEQFF
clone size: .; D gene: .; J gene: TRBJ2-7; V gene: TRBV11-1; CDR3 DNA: TGTGCCAGCAGCCCCAGGGGCAGGGTCTACGAGCAGTACTTC; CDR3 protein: CASSPRGRVYEQYF
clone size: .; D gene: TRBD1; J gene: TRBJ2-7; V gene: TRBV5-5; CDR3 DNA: TGTGCCAGCAGCCCGGGACAGGGGGACTACGAGCAGTACTTC; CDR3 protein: CASSPGQGDYEQYF
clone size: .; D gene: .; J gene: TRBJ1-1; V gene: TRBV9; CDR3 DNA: TGTGCCAGCAGCGTAGGAAAGGAGACTGAAGCTTTCTTT; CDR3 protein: CASSVGKETEAFF
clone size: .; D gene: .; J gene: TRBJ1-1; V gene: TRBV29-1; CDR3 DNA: TGCAGCGCTGGAGGCTTTATTAACACTGAAGCTTTCTTT; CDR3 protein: CSAGGFINTEAFF
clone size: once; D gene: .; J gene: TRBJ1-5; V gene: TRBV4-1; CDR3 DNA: TGCGCCAGCAGCCCGCAGGGGAACGGCAATCAGCCCCAGCATTTT; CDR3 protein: CASSPQGNGNQPQHF
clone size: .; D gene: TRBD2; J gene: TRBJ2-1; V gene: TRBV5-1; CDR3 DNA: TGCGCCAGCAGCTTGGCCGGGCTAGCGGGATCTTCTACCGCCTACAATGAGCAGTTCTTC; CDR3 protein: CASSLAGLAGSSTAYNEQFF